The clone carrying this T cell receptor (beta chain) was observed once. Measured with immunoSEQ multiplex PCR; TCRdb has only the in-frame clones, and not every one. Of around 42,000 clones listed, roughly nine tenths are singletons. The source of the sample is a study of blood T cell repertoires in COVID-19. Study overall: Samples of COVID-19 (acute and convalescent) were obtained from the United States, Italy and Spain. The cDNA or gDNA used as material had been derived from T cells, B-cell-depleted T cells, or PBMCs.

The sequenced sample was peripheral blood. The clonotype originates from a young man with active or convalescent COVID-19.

CDR3 coding DNA: TGTGCCAGCAGCTCCGACAGGGGGATCACTTCTGGAAACACCATATATTTT. Translating it yields CASSSDRGITSGNTIYF. The V and J genes are TRBV11-3 and TRBJ1-3; 9 bases align to TRBD1. After removal of 4 bases from V and 1 base from J, the junction contained 8 bases not matched to a gene. CDR1 and CDR2 from the germline V gene are SGHNT and YENEEA. The CDR3 is made up of 17 amino acids.